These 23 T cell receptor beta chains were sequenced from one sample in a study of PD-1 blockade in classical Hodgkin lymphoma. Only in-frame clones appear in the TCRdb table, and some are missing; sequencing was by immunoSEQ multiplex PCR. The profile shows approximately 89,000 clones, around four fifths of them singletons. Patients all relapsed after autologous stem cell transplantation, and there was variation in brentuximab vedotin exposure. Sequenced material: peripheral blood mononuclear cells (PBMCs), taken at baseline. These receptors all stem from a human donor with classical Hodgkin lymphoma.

CDR3 residues: CASSRYNEQFF. CDR3 bases: TGTGCCAGCAGCCGCTACAATGAGCAGTTCTTC. The chain combines TRBV11-2 with TRBJ2-1; no definite D call. The CDR3 covers 11 residues. Germline V gene sequence: CDR1 SGHAT, CDR2 FQNNGV. Trimming cost V 5 bases and J 3 bases, with 2 bases left between them.

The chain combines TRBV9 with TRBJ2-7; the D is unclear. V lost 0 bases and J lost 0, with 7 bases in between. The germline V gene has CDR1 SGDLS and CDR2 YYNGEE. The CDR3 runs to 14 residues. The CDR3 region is CASSVDLASYEQYF. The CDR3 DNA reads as TGTGCCAGCAGCGTAGACTTAGCCTCCTACGAGCAGTACTTC.

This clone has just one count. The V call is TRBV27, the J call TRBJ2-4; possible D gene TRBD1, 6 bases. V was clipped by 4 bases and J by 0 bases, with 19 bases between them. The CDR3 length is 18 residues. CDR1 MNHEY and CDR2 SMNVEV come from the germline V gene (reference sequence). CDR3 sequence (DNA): TGTGCCAGCAGTTCCAGACTCTCCAGGGGATTAGCCAAAAACATTCAGTACTTC. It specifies CASSSRLSRGLAKNIQYF.

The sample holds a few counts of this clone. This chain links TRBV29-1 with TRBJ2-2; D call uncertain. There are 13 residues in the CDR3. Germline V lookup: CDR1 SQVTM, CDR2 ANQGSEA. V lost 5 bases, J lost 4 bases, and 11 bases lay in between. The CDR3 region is CSVFRPSTGELFF. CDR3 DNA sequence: TGCAGCGTTTTTCGTCCTTCCACCGGGGAGCTGTTTTTT.

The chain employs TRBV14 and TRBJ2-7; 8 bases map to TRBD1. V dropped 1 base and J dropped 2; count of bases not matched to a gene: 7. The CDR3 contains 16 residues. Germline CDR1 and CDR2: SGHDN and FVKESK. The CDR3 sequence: CASSQGITTGAYEQYF. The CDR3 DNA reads TGTGCCAGCAGCCAAGGGATAACGACAGGGGCCTACGAGCAGTACTTC.

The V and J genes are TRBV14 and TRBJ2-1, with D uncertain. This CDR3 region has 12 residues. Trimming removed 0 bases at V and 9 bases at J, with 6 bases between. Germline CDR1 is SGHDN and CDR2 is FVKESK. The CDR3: CASSQDWGEQFF. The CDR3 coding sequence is TGTGCCAGCAGCCAAGATTGGGGTGAGCAGTTCTTC. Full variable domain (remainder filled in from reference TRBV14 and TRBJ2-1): EAGVTQFPSHSVIEKGQTVTLRCDPISGHDNLYWYRRVMGKEIKFLLHFVKESKQDESGMPNNRFLAERTGGTYSTLKVQPAELEDSGVYFCASSQDWGEQFFGPGTRLTVL.

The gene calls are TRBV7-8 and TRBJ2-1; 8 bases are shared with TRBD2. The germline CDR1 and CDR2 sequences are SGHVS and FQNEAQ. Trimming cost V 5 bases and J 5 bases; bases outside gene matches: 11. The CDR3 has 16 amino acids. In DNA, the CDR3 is TGTGCCAGCAGCCCCTATTCCGCGGGAGGAAACAATGAGCAGTTCTTC. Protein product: CASSPYSAGGNNEQFF.

The CDR3 coding sequence is TGTGCCAGTAGTATGTCCTCGGCTAACTATGGCTACACCTTC. Translating it yields CASSMSSANYGYTF. The rearrangement joins TRBV19 to TRBJ1-2; D uncertain. Trimming removed 3 bases from V and 0 bases from J, with 8 bases in between. The CDR3 extends over 14 amino acids. The V gene's germline CDR1 is LNHDA and CDR2 SQIVND (reference sequence).

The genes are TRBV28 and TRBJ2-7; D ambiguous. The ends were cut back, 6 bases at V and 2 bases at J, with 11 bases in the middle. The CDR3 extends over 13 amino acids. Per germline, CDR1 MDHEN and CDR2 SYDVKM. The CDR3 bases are TGTGCCAGCAGACCGACGGAAACCTACGAGCAGTACTTC. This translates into CASRPTETYEQYF.

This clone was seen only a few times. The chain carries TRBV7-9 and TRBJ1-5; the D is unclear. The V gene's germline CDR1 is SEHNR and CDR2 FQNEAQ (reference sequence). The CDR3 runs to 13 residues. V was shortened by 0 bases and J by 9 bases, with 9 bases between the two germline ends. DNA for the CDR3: TGTGCCAGCAGCTTAGCTGGTGCGGGGCCCCAGCATTTT. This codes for CASSLAGAGPQHF.

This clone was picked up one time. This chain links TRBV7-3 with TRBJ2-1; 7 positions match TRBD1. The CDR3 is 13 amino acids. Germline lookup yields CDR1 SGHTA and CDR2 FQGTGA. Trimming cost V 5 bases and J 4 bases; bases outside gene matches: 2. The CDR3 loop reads CASSEQGYNEQFF. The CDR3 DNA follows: TGTGCCAGCAGCGAACAGGGGTACAATGAGCAGTTCTTC.

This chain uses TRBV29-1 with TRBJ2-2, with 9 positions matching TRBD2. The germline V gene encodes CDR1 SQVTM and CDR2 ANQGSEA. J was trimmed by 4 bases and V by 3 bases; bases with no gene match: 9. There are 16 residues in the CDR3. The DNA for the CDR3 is TGCAGCGTTGAGGAGGCGGGAGGGCTGGGCACCGGGGAGCTGTTTTTT. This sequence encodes CSVEEAGGLGTGELFF.

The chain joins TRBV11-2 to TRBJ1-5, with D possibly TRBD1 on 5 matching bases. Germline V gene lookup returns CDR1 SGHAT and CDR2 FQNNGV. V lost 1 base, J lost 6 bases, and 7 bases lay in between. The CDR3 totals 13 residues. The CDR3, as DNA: TGTGCCAGCAGCTTAGGGGGGATTCAGCCCCAGCATTTT. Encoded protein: CASSLGGIQPQHF.

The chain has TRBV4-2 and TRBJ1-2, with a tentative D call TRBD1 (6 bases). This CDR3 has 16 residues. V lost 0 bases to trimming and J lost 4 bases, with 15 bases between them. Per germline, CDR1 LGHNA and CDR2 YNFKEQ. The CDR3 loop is CASSQEFRTATYGYTF. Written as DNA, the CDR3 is TGTGCCAGCAGCCAAGAATTTAGGACAGCCACCTATGGCTACACCTTC.

The CDR3 spells CASSVATESTQETQYF. The DNA for the CDR3 is TGTGCCAGCAGCGTAGCTACGGAGTCTACACAAGAGACCCAGTACTTC. J is TRBJ2-5 and V is TRBV9; unclear D gene. From germline, CDR1 is SGDLS and CDR2 YYNGEE. With 0 bases removed from V and 2 bases from J, the gap between germline ends came to 14 bases. This CDR3 is built from 16 residues.

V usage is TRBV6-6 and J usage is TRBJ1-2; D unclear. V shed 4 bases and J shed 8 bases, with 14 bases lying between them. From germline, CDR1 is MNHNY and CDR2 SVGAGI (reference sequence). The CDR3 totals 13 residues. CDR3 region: CASSFDPTGGYTF. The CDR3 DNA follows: TGTGCCAGCAGTTTTGATCCGACTGGGGGCTACACCTTC.

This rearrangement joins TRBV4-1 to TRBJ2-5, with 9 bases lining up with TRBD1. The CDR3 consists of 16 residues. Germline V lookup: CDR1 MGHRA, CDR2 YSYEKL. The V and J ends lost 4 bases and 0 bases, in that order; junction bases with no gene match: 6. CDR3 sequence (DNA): TGCGCCAGCAGCCCGGGACAGGGACAGTACCAAGAGACCCAGTACTTC. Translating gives CASSPGQGQYQETQYF.

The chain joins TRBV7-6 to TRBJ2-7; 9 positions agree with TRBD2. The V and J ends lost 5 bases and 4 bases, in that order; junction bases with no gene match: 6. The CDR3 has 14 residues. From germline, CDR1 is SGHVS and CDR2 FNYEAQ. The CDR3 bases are TGTGCCAGCAGCCGGGCTGCGGGAGGGTACGAGCAGTACTTC. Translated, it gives CASSRAAGGYEQYF. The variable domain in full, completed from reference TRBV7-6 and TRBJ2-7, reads GAGVSQSPRYKVTKRGQDVALRCDPISGHVSLYWYRQALGQGPEFLTYFNYEAQQDKSGLPNDRFSAERPEGSISTLTIQRTEQRDSAMYRCASSRAAGGYEQYFGPGTRLTVT.

The CDR3 protein is CASGTGAVNEQFF. CDR3 sequence (DNA): TGTGCCTCCGGGACAGGAGCAGTCAATGAGCAGTTCTTC. This rearrangement joins TRBV7-6 to TRBJ2-1, with TRBD1 matching 8 bases. The germline V gene encodes CDR1 SGHVS and CDR2 FNYEAQ. The CDR3 totals 13 residues. The junction had 9 bases not matched to a gene; V was cut back by 11 bases and J by 6 bases. Full variable domain (missing parts from reference TRBV7-6 and TRBJ2-1): GAGVSQSPRYKVTKRGQDVALRCDPISGHVSLYWYRQALGQGPEFLTYFNYEAQQDKSGLPNDRFSAERPEGSISTLTIQRTEQRDSAMYRCASGTGAVNEQFFGPGTRLTVL.

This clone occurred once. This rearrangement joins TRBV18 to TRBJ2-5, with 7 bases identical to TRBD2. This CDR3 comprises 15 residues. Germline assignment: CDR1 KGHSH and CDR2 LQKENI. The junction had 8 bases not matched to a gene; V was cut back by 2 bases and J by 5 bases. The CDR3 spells CASSPIIGGGETQYF. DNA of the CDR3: TGTGCCAGCTCACCAATCATCGGGGGAGGGGAGACCCAGTACTTC.

Here the CDR3 reads CASPGPSGGDQYF. CDR3 in DNA: TGTGCCAGCCCTGGACCGTCGGGAGGGGACCAGTACTTC. V usage is TRBV25-1 and J usage is TRBJ2-5, with 8 bases matching TRBD2. With V trimmed by 8 bases and J by 10 bases, 12 bases remained unmatched. Germline loops: CDR1 MGHDK, CDR2 SYGVNS. The CDR3 is 13 residues long.

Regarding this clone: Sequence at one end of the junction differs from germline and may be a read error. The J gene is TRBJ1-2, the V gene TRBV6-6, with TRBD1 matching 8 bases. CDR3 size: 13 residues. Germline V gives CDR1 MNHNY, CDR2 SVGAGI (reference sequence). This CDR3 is CASSPRQGTYGAF. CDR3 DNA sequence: TGTGCCAGCAGTCCCCGACAGGGGACTTACGGCGCCTTC.

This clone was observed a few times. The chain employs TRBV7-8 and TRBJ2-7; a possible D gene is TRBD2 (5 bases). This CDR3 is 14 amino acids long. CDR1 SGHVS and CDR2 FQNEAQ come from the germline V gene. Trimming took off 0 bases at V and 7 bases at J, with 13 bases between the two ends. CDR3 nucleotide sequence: TGTGCCAGCAGCTTAGCGGGAGTACCGAGTGAGCAGTACTTC. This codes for CASSLAGVPSEQYF.